This entry describes one TCR beta chain. Its target is unknown. Every TCR beta cDNA library bore unique molecular identifiers. Input of about 1 to 11 million T cells yielded a few hundred thousand cDNA molecules. TCRdb called the PCR reads again in MiXCR, with one record for every CDR3 protein. Counted here are about 540,000 distinct CDR3 sequences, about a third occurring once; the ten biggest clones make up 4.5% to 7.5%. The sample is drawn from a study of post-analysis software for immune sequencing data. Study results and caveats: Patients carried roughly 5 TRBV segments more frequently than controls did, and TRBV5-6, TRBV5-1 and TRBV20-1 were among them.

CDR1 and CDR2 (germline): SGHDT, YYEEEE. The CDR3 sequence is 16 residues long. The germline V and J ends were trimmed by 4 bases and 0 bases, with 14 bases remaining between them. The sequenced material came from blood. V and J are TRBV5-6 and TRBJ1-5; D is perhaps TRBD1 (5 bases). The TCR comes from a girl under 18 with multiple sclerosis. CDR3 bases: TGTGCCAGCAGCGCGACCGGGACCCATAGCAATCAGCCCCAGCATTTT. Its protein is CASSATGTHSNQPQHF.